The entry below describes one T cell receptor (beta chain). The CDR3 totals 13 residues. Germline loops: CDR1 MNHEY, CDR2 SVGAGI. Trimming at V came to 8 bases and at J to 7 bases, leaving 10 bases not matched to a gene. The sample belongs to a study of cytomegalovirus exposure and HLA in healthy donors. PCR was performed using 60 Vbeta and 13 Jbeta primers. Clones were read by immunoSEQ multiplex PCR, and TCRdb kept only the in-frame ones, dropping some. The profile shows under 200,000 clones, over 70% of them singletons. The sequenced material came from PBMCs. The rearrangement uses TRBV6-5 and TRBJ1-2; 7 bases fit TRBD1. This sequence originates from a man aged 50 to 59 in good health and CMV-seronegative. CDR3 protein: CASATGTASGYTF. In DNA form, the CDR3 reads TGTGCCAGCGCGACGGGGACAGCCAGTGGCTACACCTTC.